A single sample gave rise to the 12 T cell receptor beta chains below, sequenced in a study of CD8 T cells in Susac syndrome. Random hexamers were used to reverse transcribe the RNA input (about 0.5 to 1 ug). TCRdb processed the immunoSEQ multiplex PCR reads anew with MiXCR; each CDR3 protein has one entry. Among 170,000 or so distinct CDR3 sequences listed, 85% to 95% were seen once. Material for sequencing was CD8+ T cells from PBMCs. These receptors were collected from a human donor with multiple sclerosis.

This chain links TRBV5-1 with TRBJ2-2; D uncertain. The germline gives CDR1 SGHRS, CDR2 YFSETQ. The ends were cut back, 0 bases at V and 5 bases at J, with 8 bases in the middle. The CDR3 totals 14 residues. The CDR3 DNA follows: TGCGCCAGCAGCTTGGCCGTAGGGACCGGGGAGCTGTTTTTT. Amino acid sequence: CASSLAVGTGELFF.

The chain employs TRBV4-1 and TRBJ2-7; unclear D gene. Trimming shortened V by 4 bases and J by 2 bases, and 9 bases separated the two germline ends. The CDR3 covers 13 residues. The V gene's germline CDR1 is MGHRA and CDR2 YSYEKL. CDR3 DNA sequence: TGCGCCAGCAGCCCGCTAGTTGCCTACGAGCAGTACTTC. Translated, it gives CASSPLVAYEQYF.

The chain is built from TRBV12-5 and TRBJ2-7, with D perhaps matching TRBD2 (5 bases). CDR1 and CDR2 (germline): LGHNT, FRNRAP. The CDR3 spans 13 residues. Trimming removed 4 bases at V and 0 bases at J, with 7 bases between. DNA of the CDR3: TGTGCTAGTGGTTATACTAGCTCCTACGAGCAGTACTTC. Translated: CASGYTSSYEQYF. Combining the CDR3 with reference TRBV12-5 and TRBJ2-7 gives the whole variable domain DARVTQTPRHKVTEMGQEVTMRCQPILGHNTVFWYRQTMMQGLELLAYFRNRAPLDDSGMPKDRFSAEMPDATLATLKIQPSEPRDSAVYFCASGYTSSYEQYFGPGTRLTVT.

The chain links TRBV9 to TRBJ2-1; the match to TRBD2 covers 8 bases. Losses at the gene ends were 3 bases for V and 6 bases for J; bases not matched to a gene: 5. The CDR3 is made up of 14 amino acids. The germline V gene has CDR1 SGDLS and CDR2 YYNGEE. The CDR3 loop is CASSAGGSGNEQFF. The CDR3 region has the DNA TGTGCCAGCAGCGCGGGGGGGAGCGGCAATGAGCAGTTCTTC.

This clonotype has just one count. The rearrangement links TRBV7-9 to TRBJ2-1, with TRBD2 identical over 9 bases. The CDR3 spans 17 residues. Germline CDR1 SEHNR, CDR2 FQNEAQ (reference sequence). The V and J ends lost 0 bases and 4 bases, in that order; junction bases with no gene match: 7. The CDR3 loop reads CASSLAYLAGRYNEQFF. The CDR3 DNA follows: TGTGCCAGCAGCTTAGCGTATCTAGCGGGAAGATACAATGAGCAGTTCTTC.

This chain links TRBV20-1 with TRBJ1-1, with a tentative D call TRBD1 (5 bases). The germline V and J ends were trimmed by 1 base and 2 bases, with 14 bases remaining between them. The CDR3 totals 15 residues. Germline CDR1 reads DFQATT; CDR2 reads SNEGSKA (reference sequence). CDR3 bases: TGCAGTGCTAGAGGAATCGAGGGGAAAAACACTGAAGCTTTCTTT. Its protein product is CSARGIEGKNTEAFF.

This chain uses TRBV14 with TRBJ2-7, with D hard to call. The germline V and J ends were trimmed by 2 bases and 3 bases, with 5 bases remaining between them. The CDR3 totals 12 residues. Per the germline V gene, CDR1 is SGHDN and CDR2 is FVKESK. CDR3 coding DNA: TGTGCCAGCAGCCAATCCCTCTACGAGCAGTACTTC. As protein: CASSQSLYEQYF.

The V and J genes are TRBV4-1 and TRBJ1-1, with D hard to call. Germline loops: CDR1 MGHRA, CDR2 YSYEKL. Trimming removed 0 bases at V and 4 bases at J, with 6 bases between. The CDR3 has 13 residues. The CDR3 loop reads CASSQDPRTEAFF. CDR3 nucleotides: TGCGCCAGCAGCCAAGACCCGCGCACTGAAGCTTTCTTT.

This rearrangement joins TRBV20-1 to TRBJ2-4, with D unclear. The CDR3 has 14 amino acids. Germline V gene lookup returns CDR1 DFQATT and CDR2 SNEGSKA (reference sequence). The germline V and J ends were trimmed by 6 bases and 0 bases, with 12 bases remaining between them. CDR3 sequence (DNA): TGCAGTGCCTTGGCGGTCCTAGCCAAAAACATTCAGTACTTC. It encodes CSALAVLAKNIQYF.

J is TRBJ2-7 and V is TRBV7-8, with 11 nucleotides matching TRBD1. With 3 bases clipped from V and 5 bases from J, the junction kept 3 bases outside the gene matches. The germline gives CDR1 SGHVS, CDR2 FQNEAQ. The CDR3 runs to 14 residues. The chain's CDR3 is CASSFGDRGDEQYF. For the CDR3, the DNA is TGTGCCAGCAGCTTTGGGGACAGGGGGGACGAGCAGTACTTC.

The J gene is TRBJ2-7, the V gene TRBV2, with D perhaps matching TRBD2 (6 bases). Trimming removed 6 bases at V and 2 bases at J, with 11 bases between. From germline, CDR1 is SNHLY and CDR2 FYNNEI. This CDR3 region has 13 residues. The CDR3 DNA reads TGTGCCAGCAGGGGACTCTACACCTACGAGCAGTACTTC. Protein sequence: CASRGLYTYEQYF.

This clonotype was seen once. The genes are TRBV14 and TRBJ1-2, with D unclear. Trimming removed 0 bases from V and 6 bases from J, with 8 bases in between. Per germline, CDR1 SGHDN and CDR2 FVKESK. The CDR3 consists of 13 residues. In DNA form, the CDR3 reads TGTGCCAGCAGCCAAGAAGGAGGACATGGCTACACCTTC. Protein product: CASSQEGGHGYTF.